The 16 T cell receptor beta chains below all came from one sample that was sequenced in a study of cytomegalovirus exposure and HLA in healthy donors. It was with 60 Vbeta and 13 Jbeta primers that the PCR ran. Sequencing used immunoSEQ multiplex PCR; TCRdb keeps in-frame clones, though not all of them. The table records under 150,000 clones, about 80% of them present only once. Specimen: PBMCs. The origin of the receptors is a man aged 25 to 40 in good health and CMV-seronegative.

The chain combines TRBV5-8 with TRBJ2-2; possibly TRBD2 for D (5 bases). The CDR3 runs 16 residues. Germline CDR1 reads SGHTS; CDR2 reads YDEGEE. The V end was cut by 4 bases, the J end by 0 bases, with 13 bases between. The CDR3 region has the DNA TGTGCCAGCAGCCCGGGAACACAAACGAACACCGGGGAGCTGTTTTTT. Translation gives CASSPGTQTNTGELFF. Variable domain in full (rest from reference TRBV5-8 and TRBJ2-2): EAGVTQSPTHLIKTRGQQATLRCSPISGHTSVYWYQQALGLGLQFLLWYDEGEERNRGNFPPRFSGRQFPNYSSELNVNALELEDSALYLCASSPGTQTNTGELFFGEGSRLTVL.

V is TRBV7-2 and J is TRBJ1-2, with D unresolved. This CDR3 region has 16 residues. Germline V gene lookup returns CDR1 SGHTA and CDR2 FQGNSA. V was pared by 3 bases and J by 7 bases, with 21 bases between. CDR3 nucleotide sequence: TGTGCCAGCAGCTTGAGCCCAGGCGGGTCCCGTCGTGGCTACACCTTC. As protein: CASSLSPGGSRRGYTF.

The chain uses TRBV5-6 and TRBJ2-1; D is ambiguous. V lost 2 bases and J lost 3, with 3 bases in between. Germline V gene lookup returns CDR1 SGHDT and CDR2 YYEEEE. CDR3 length equals 12 residues. The CDR3 DNA reads TGTGCCAGCAGCTTCAACTACAATGAGCAGTTCTTC. Its translation: CASSFNYNEQFF.

This chain uses TRBV5-5 with TRBJ2-7; tentatively, D is TRBD2 (6 bases). V was pared by 2 bases and J by 3 bases, with 15 bases between. Germline V gene lookup returns CDR1 SGHKS and CDR2 YYEKEE (reference sequence). CDR3 length: 15 amino acids. The CDR3, as DNA: TGTGCCAGCAGCTTACCGCTTGGGAGGATCTACGAGCAGTACTTC. It codes for CASSLPLGRIYEQYF.

The chain carries TRBV10-1 and TRBJ1-1; D unclear. Trimming left V 5 bases short and J 1 base short, with 14 bases between. Germline V CDR1 and CDR2: WNHNN, SYGVQD (reference sequence). This CDR3 has 15 amino acids. DNA of the CDR3: TGCGCCAGCAGTCCATCGGACGGGGAGAACACTGAAGCTTTCTTT. It codes for CASSPSDGENTEAFF.

This rearrangement joins TRBV6-5 to TRBJ2-3, with TRBD1 matching over 8 bases. Germline V gene lookup returns CDR1 MNHEY and CDR2 SVGAGI. V trimming: 5 bases; J trimming: 3 bases; junction bases outside the gene matches: 7. This CDR3 has 15 residues. CDR3 residues: CASSQSGQGTDTQYF. For the CDR3, the DNA is TGTGCCAGCAGTCAAAGCGGACAGGGAACAGATACGCAGTATTTT.

The rearrangement links TRBV6-6 to TRBJ2-7; tentative D call: TRBD2 (5 bases). This CDR3 spans 15 amino acids. Germline values: CDR1 MNHNY, CDR2 SVGAGI (reference sequence). Trimming pared 4 bases from V and 3 bases from J, leaving 16 bases between. CDR3 region: CASSSLERNYYEQYF. As DNA, the CDR3 is TGTGCCAGCAGTTCCTTGGAGCGGAACTACTACGAGCAGTACTTC.

There are a few counts of this clone. The gene calls are TRBV5-1 and TRBJ1-4, with 7 bases that match TRBD1. Looked up from germline, CDR1 is SGHRS and CDR2 is YFSETQ. The CDR3 is 14 amino acids. The V segment lost 4 bases and the J segment 7 bases; nucleotides outside the gene matches: 7. CDR3 in amino acids: CASSTGQPGEKLFF. CDR3 DNA: TGCGCCAGCAGCACGGGACAGCCTGGTGAAAAACTGTTTTTT.

J is TRBJ1-5 and V is TRBV5-1, with TRBD1 as a possible D gene (5 bases). The CDR3 has 15 amino acids. Trimming left V 0 bases short and J 4 bases short, with 11 bases between. The germline gives CDR1 SGHRS, CDR2 YFSETQ. CDR3 DNA: TGCGCCAGCAGCTTGGAAGGGGCGCTGAATCAGCCCCAGCATTTT. It translates to CASSLEGALNQPQHF.

This clone showed up just a few times. This chain joins TRBV28 and TRBJ1-5, with TRBD1 identical over 7 bases. This CDR3 is built from 15 residues. Germline V gives CDR1 MDHEN, CDR2 SYDVKM. The J segment lost 1 base and the V segment lost 7 bases, leaving 7 bases of the junction unmatched. The CDR3 DNA is TGTGCCAGCATCGAGACAGGGCCAAGCAATCAGCCCCAGCATTTT. It is translated as CASIETGPSNQPQHF.

The chain recombines TRBV18 with TRBJ1-4; D ambiguous. V dropped 6 bases and J dropped 8 bases, with 16 bases sitting between them. The CDR3 is made up of 14 amino acids. Germline V gives CDR1 KGHSH, CDR2 LQKENI. CDR3 sequence: CASSRATGDEKLFF. CDR3 coding DNA: TGTGCCAGCTCCCGGGCCACGGGAGACGAAAAACTGTTTTTT.

Regarding this clone: Other DNA sequences from this sample encode an identical CDR3 as well. The V and J genes are TRBV6-5 and TRBJ1-5; D is uncertain. Per germline, CDR1 MNHEY and CDR2 SVGAGI. The CDR3 has 14 residues. V was cut by 2 bases and J by 2 bases, with 7 bases left in between. The CDR3 loop reads CASSYGQGNQPQHF. The CDR3 bases are TGTGCCAGCAGTTACGGCCAGGGCAATCAGCCCCAGCATTTT.

The chain has TRBV6-6 and TRBJ2-2; a possible D gene is TRBD1 (5 bases). The CDR3 runs to 13 residues. The V gene lost 0 bases and the J gene lost 7 bases, with 6 bases spanning the gap. From germline, CDR1 is MNHNY and CDR2 SVGAGI (reference sequence). The CDR3 sequence is CASSYSRDGELFF. CDR3 nucleotides: TGTGCCAGCAGTTACTCCAGGGACGGGGAGCTGTTTTTT.

The J gene is TRBJ2-3, the V gene TRBV5-1; 10 bases line up with TRBD2. V gave up 5 bases and J gave up 6 bases; unmatched junction bases: 12. The CDR3 runs to 16 residues. Germline V CDR1 and CDR2: SGHRS, YFSETQ. Here the CDR3 reads CASRREVAGGSDTQYF. The DNA for the CDR3 is TGCGCCAGCAGGCGGGAGGTAGCGGGAGGTTCGGATACGCAGTATTTT.

This clone is a singleton in its sample. The gene calls are TRBV7-9 and TRBJ1-4; TRBD1 matches at 12 bases. Germline CDR1 and CDR2: SEHNR and FQNEAQ (reference sequence). The CDR3 is made up of 14 amino acids. The trim removed 4 bases at V and 8 bases at J, leaving 2 bases unmatched. CDR3 residues: CASSSGTGGEKLFF. CDR3 DNA sequence: TGTGCCAGCAGCTCCGGGACAGGGGGCGAAAAACTGTTTTTT.

In regard to this clone: The sample carries other DNA sequences with the same CDR3. The J gene is TRBJ2-7, the V gene TRBV7-2; 10 bases line up with TRBD1. There are 14 residues in the CDR3. CDR1 and CDR2 from the germline V gene are SGHTA and FQGNSA. Trimming cost V 3 bases and J 2 bases; bases outside gene matches: 1. The CDR3, as DNA: TGTGCCAGCAGCTTGGGACAGGGGACCTACGAGCAGTACTTC. Residues: CASSLGQGTYEQYF.